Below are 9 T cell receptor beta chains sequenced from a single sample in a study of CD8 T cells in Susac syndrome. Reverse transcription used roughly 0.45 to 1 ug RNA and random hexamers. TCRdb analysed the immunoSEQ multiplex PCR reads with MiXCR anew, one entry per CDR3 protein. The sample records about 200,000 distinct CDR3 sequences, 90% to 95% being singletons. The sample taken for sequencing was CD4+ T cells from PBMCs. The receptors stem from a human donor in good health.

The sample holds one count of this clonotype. DNA of the CDR3: TGTGCCTGGAGACCTCTGCCGGGAGGGTTGGATGAGCAGTTCTTC. It is translated as CAWRPLPGGLDEQFF. V and J are TRBV30 and TRBJ2-1; TRBD2 agrees at 8 bases. This CDR3 comprises 15 residues. CDR1 GTSNPN and CDR2 SVGIG come from the germline V gene (reference sequence). The V gene end was trimmed by 3 bases and the J gene end by 8 bases; junction bases not matched to a gene: 12.

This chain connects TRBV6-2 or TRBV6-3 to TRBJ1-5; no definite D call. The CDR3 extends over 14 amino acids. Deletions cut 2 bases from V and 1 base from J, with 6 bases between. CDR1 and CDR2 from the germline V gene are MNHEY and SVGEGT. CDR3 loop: CASSYGGSNQPQHF. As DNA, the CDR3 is TGTGCCAGCAGTTACGGCGGGAGCAATCAGCCCCAGCATTTT.

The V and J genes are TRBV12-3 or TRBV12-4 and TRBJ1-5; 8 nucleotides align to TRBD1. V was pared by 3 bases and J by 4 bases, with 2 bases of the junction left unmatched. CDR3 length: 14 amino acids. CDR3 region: CASSFTGGNQPQHF. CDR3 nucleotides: TGTGCCAGCAGTTTTACAGGGGGTAATCAGCCCCAGCATTTT.

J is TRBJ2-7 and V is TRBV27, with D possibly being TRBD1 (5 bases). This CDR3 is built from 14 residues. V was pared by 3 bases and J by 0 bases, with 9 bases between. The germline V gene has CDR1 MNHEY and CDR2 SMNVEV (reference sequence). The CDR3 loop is CASSLTASSYEQYV. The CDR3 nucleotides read TGTGCCAGCAGTTTGACAGCGAGCTCCTACGAGCAGTACGTC.

CDR3 DNA sequence: TGCAGTGCTATCCTCGGTGCGCAGGGCTGGGGCTACACCTTC. Its translation: CSAILGAQGWGYTF. The chain carries TRBV20-1 and TRBJ1-2, with D perhaps TRBD1 (5 bases). CDR3 length: 14 amino acids. CDR1 is DFQATT and CDR2 is SNEGSKA in the germline V gene (reference sequence). Trimming shortened V by 4 bases and J by 8 bases, and 20 bases separated the two germline ends.

The CDR3 reads CASSAWGGTQSSSYNEQFF. The CDR3 region has the DNA TGTGCCAGCAGCGCCTGGGGCGGGACCCAATCTAGCTCCTACAATGAGCAGTTCTTC. V gene TRBV7-9 combines with J gene TRBJ2-1; tentative D call: TRBD2 (6 bases). Germline V gene lookup returns CDR1 SEHNR and CDR2 FQNEAQ (reference sequence). The CDR3 is made up of 19 amino acids. V was clipped by 5 bases and J by 0 bases, with 23 bases between them.

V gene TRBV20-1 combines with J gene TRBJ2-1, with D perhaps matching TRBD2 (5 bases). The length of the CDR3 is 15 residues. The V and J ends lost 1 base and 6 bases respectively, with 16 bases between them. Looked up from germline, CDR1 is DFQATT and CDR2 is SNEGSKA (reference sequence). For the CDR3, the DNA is TGCAGTGCTAGAGGGAGTGCGGGCGAGGCCAATGAGCAGTTCTTC. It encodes CSARGSAGEANEQFF.

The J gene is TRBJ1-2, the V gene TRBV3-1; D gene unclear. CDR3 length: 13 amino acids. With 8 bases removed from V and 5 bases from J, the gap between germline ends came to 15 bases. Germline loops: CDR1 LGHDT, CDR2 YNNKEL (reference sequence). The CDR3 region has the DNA TGTGCCAGCGAGAGATCGAAGGGATATGGCTACACCTTC. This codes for CASERSKGYGYTF.

The CDR3: CSVPGQVGTQYF. CDR3 DNA sequence: TGCAGCGTCCCCGGACAGGTCGGGACCCAGTACTTC. The genes are TRBV29-1 and TRBJ2-5, with 7 bases lining up with TRBD1. Trimming removed 6 bases from V and 7 bases from J; junction bases left unmatched: 8. This CDR3 contains 12 residues. Germline values: CDR1 SQVTM, CDR2 ANQGSEA.